This TCR beta chain was obtained from a study of graft-versus-host responses after intestinal transplantation. Profiled with immunoSEQ multiplex PCR; TCRdb holds only in-frame clones, not every one. There are more than 90,000 clones in the sample; around nine tenths occur only once, and 0.2% to 0.25% lies in the top ten. As for this clone: Its antigen remains unidentified.

The origin of this receptor is a human donor who was the organ donor for an intestinal transplant. The sample was unstimulated CD4+ T cells sorted from spleen or lymph node cells, taken before transplant.

This CDR3 reads CASSVARGAGHNEQFF. CDR3 DNA sequence: TGTGCCAGCAGCGTAGCTCGGGGGGCGGGCCACAATGAGCAGTTCTTC. The chain is built from TRBV9 and TRBJ2-1, with TRBD2 as a possible D gene (7 bases). Germline lookup yields CDR1 SGDLS and CDR2 YYNGEE. This CDR3 has 16 residues. Trimming removed 0 bases from V and 5 bases from J, with 15 bases in between.